The 14 T cell receptor beta chains given below trace back to one sample, sequenced in a study of T cells after yellow fever vaccination. TCRdb recomputed calls from the 5' RACE reads with MiXCR, one row per CDR3 protein. The profile shows 70,000 or so distinct CDR3 sequences, approximately 5% of them singletons. Source: CD4+ T cells sorted from PBMCs, taken around 15 days after the first yellow fever vaccination. The receptors originated from a man between 18 and 35 years old who received the YFV17D yellow fever vaccine.

This clonotype was found many times. This rearrangement joins TRBV5-4 to TRBJ2-2; unclear D gene. Germline V gene lookup returns CDR1 SGHNT and CDR2 YYREEE (reference sequence). The CDR3 has 12 residues. V gave up 3 bases and J gave up 8 bases, with 8 bases separating them. The CDR3 loop reads CASSSEAGELFF. The CDR3 DNA is TGTGCCAGCAGCTCCGAGGCTGGGGAGCTGTTTTTT.

This clonotype was counted many times. The genes are TRBV7-9 and TRBJ2-1; D is perhaps TRBD1 (5 bases). Trimming cost V 2 bases and J 7 bases, with 12 bases left between them. The CDR3 is made up of 14 amino acids. Germline CDR1 reads SEHNR; CDR2 reads FQNEAQ (reference sequence). CDR3 sequence: CASSLKGLRNEQFF. The CDR3, as DNA: TGTGCCAGCAGCTTAAAGGGGCTGAGGAATGAGCAGTTCTTC.

This clonotype was seen many times. This sequence joins TRBV4-2 and TRBJ1-6; 9 bases agree with TRBD1. Germline trimming cut 4 bases from V and 8 bases from J; bases unmatched to any gene: 9. This CDR3 region has 16 residues. CDR1 is LGHNA and CDR2 is YNFKEQ in the germline V gene. CDR3 nucleotide sequence: TGTGCCAGCAGCCGTTCCCGGACAGGGGCGTATTCACCCCTCCACTTT. It specifies CASSRSRTGAYSPLHF.

This clonotype was observed at least ten times. V is TRBV27 and J is TRBJ2-2; no clear D. There are 12 residues in the CDR3. Germline CDR1 MNHEY, CDR2 SMNVEV (reference sequence). V was shortened by 3 bases and J by 8 bases, with 7 bases between the two germline ends. The CDR3 reads CASSFWSGELFF. The DNA of the CDR3 is TGTGCCAGCAGTTTCTGGTCAGGGGAGCTGTTTTTT.

This clonotype was seen at least ten times. The chain has TRBV5-4 and TRBJ1-1; D unclear. V was clipped by 2 bases and J by 0 bases, with 11 bases between them. The CDR3 sequence is 15 residues long. Per the germline V gene, CDR1 is SGHNT and CDR2 is YYREEE (reference sequence). CDR3 sequence reads: CASSLGGQMNTEAFF. The CDR3 DNA follows: TGTGCCAGCAGCTTAGGAGGGCAAATGAACACTGAAGCTTTCTTT.

This clonotype showed up many times. This rearrangement joins TRBV14 to TRBJ2-3; no reliable D call. The CDR3 is 16 residues long. Trimming left V 4 bases short and J 0 bases short, with 14 bases between. The germline V gene encodes CDR1 SGHDN and CDR2 FVKESK. The CDR3 DNA reads as TGTGCCAGCAGCCCCCGCCCCAGCTTCAGCACAGATACGCAGTATTTT. This gives the protein CASSPRPSFSTDTQYF.

This clonotype was seen repeatedly, ten times or more. The gene calls are TRBV10-3 and TRBJ2-5; 13 positions agree with TRBD2. The CDR3 covers 13 residues. Germline V gene lookup returns CDR1 ENHRY and CDR2 SYGVKD. V was pared by 10 bases and J by 5 bases, with 4 bases of the junction left unmatched. The CDR3 is CATGLAGSETQYF. The CDR3 DNA follows: TGTGCCACGGGACTAGCGGGGTCCGAGACCCAGTACTTC.

This clonotype was seen repeatedly, ten times or more. The gene calls are TRBV18 and TRBJ1-1; possible D gene TRBD1, 5 bases. The CDR3 has 19 residues. The V end was cut by 0 bases, the J end by 1 base, with 21 bases between. CDR1 KGHSH and CDR2 LQKENI come from the germline V gene. CDR3 amino acids: CASSPPLSDSLIRNTEAFF. The CDR3 DNA reads as TGTGCCAGCTCACCACCTCTCAGTGACAGCTTAATAAGGAACACTGAAGCTTTCTTT.

This clonotype was counted many times. This chain joins TRBV4-3 and TRBJ2-3, with D possibly being TRBD2 (6 bases). Trimming stripped 4 bases from V and 4 bases from J, with 18 bases between. The CDR3 spans 16 residues. The germline V gene has CDR1 LGHNA and CDR2 YSLEER. The CDR3 DNA sequence: TGCGCCAGCAGCCTGGGGGGACGCAACAAAGCAGATACGCAGTATTTT. The encoded protein is CASSLGGRNKADTQYF.

This clonotype was recorded at least ten times. The genes are TRBV11-2 and TRBJ1-1; no definite D call. From germline, CDR1 is SGHAT and CDR2 FQNNGV. The CDR3 length is 14 residues. The V end was cut by 5 bases, the J end by 4 bases, with 14 bases between. The DNA of the CDR3 is TGTGCCAGCAGCCGCCCATTAGCACCCACTGAAGCTTTCTTT. Protein product: CASSRPLAPTEAFF.

This clonotype has ten or more counts. The chain carries TRBV20-1 and TRBJ1-5; D call uncertain. The germline V gene encodes CDR1 DFQATT and CDR2 SNEGSKA (reference sequence). The CDR3 covers 13 residues. Trimming removed 3 bases at V and 3 bases at J, with 9 bases between. The CDR3, as DNA: TGCAGTGCTAGCACACACAACAATCAGCCCCAGCATTTT. Amino acid sequence: CSASTHNNQPQHF.

This clonotype showed up many times. The rearrangement links TRBV2 to TRBJ2-7; 10 bases are shared with TRBD1. Germline V gene lookup returns CDR1 SNHLY and CDR2 FYNNEI. The J segment lost 6 bases and the V segment lost 6 bases, leaving 5 bases of the junction unmatched. CDR3 length equals 13 residues. CDR3 region: CASSPGTGVEQYF. The CDR3 DNA sequence: TGTGCCAGCAGCCCCGGGACAGGGGTCGAGCAGTACTTC. Together with reference TRBV2 and TRBJ2-7, the CDR3 gives the full variable domain: EPEVTQTPSHQVTQMGQEVILRCVPISNHLYFYWYRQILGQKVEFLVSFYNNEISEKSEIFDDQFSVERPDGSNFTLKIRSTKLEDSAMYFCASSPGTGVEQYFGPGTRLTVT.

This clonotype has at least ten counts. This rearrangement joins TRBV7-9 to TRBJ2-1, with D perhaps matching TRBD2 (7 bases). Trimming shortened V by 6 bases and J by 4 bases, and 16 bases separated the two germline ends. CDR1 is SEHNR, CDR2 FQNEAQ, per germline (reference sequence). This CDR3 is 15 amino acids long. This CDR3 reads CASSRGGAGYNEQFF. The CDR3 region has the DNA TGTGCCAGCAGTCGAGGGGGGGCCGGTTACAATGAGCAGTTCTTC.

At least ten counts were recorded for this clonotype. The genes are TRBV5-1 and TRBJ2-3; the D gene is possibly TRBD2 (6 bases). Germline CDR1 SGHRS, CDR2 YFSETQ. The V gene lost 0 bases and the J gene lost 4 bases, with 15 bases spanning the gap. The CDR3 loop spans 16 amino acids. The CDR3 here is CASSLGGDRRADTQYF. CDR3 bases: TGCGCCAGCAGCTTGGGAGGGGACCGGAGGGCAGATACGCAGTATTTT. Full variable domain (rest looked up from reference TRBV5-1 and TRBJ2-3): KAGVTQTPRYLIKTRGQQVTLSCSPISGHRSVSWYQQTPGQGLQFLFEYFSETQRNKGNFPGRFSGRQFSNSRSEMNVSTLELGDSALYLCASSLGGDRRADTQYFGPGTRLTVL.